The 24 T cell receptor beta chains below come from one sample, sequenced in a study of blood T cells in healthy people across ages. Using a J-beta primer mix together with a sample-barcoded 5' primer, a second PCR was run for roughly 6 to 12 cycles. TCRdb reprocessed the 5' RACE reads via MiXCR and lists one record per CDR3 protein. The repertoire holds almost 1 million distinct CDR3 sequences, with roughly 51% as singletons. Sequenced sample: blood. Receptor source: a woman aged 55-69 years in good health.

This chain connects TRBV7-8 to TRBJ2-1, with TRBD2 identical over 13 bases. This CDR3 is 18 amino acids long. Germline lookup yields CDR1 SGHVS and CDR2 FQNEAQ. V lost 1 base, J lost 3 bases, and 6 bases stayed unmatched. The chain's CDR3 is CASSLELAGGHDYNEQFF. In DNA form, the CDR3 reads TGTGCCAGCAGCTTAGAACTAGCGGGAGGGCATGACTACAATGAGCAGTTCTTC.

The chain joins TRBV6-6 to TRBJ2-5; perhaps TRBD2 as D (6 bases). Trimming cost V 4 bases and J 6 bases, with 15 bases left between them. Germline assignment: CDR1 MNHNY and CDR2 SVGAGI (reference sequence). The CDR3 has 14 amino acids. The CDR3 DNA reads as TGTGCCAGCAGTTTTAATCACGGGAGAAAGACCCAGTACTTC. Translation: CASSFNHGRKTQYF.

This clonotype was observed a few times. V and J are TRBV12-5 and TRBJ1-2, with 9 bases fitting TRBD1. The V gene end was trimmed by 4 bases and the J gene end by 2 bases; junction bases not matched to a gene: 11. The V gene's germline CDR1 is LGHNT and CDR2 FRNRAP. The CDR3 length is 17 residues. The CDR3 DNA reads as TGTGCTAGTGGTTCCGCGCGAGGGACAGGGAAGAACTATGGCTACACCTTC. Amino acid sequence: CASGSARGTGKNYGYTF.

This chain links TRBV7-2 with TRBJ1-2; TRBD1 is a possible D gene (6 bases). Germline CDR1 SGHTA, CDR2 FQGNSA. V was trimmed by 0 bases and J by 4 bases, leaving 12 bases between them. The CDR3 totals 15 residues. In DNA form, the CDR3 reads TGTGCCAGCAGCTTAGCTGGCGGACAGAGCTATGGCTACACCTTC. This gives the protein CASSLAGGQSYGYTF.

Concerning this clonotype itself: This may be a read error: a much more frequent sequence differs by one nucleotide. This rearrangement joins TRBV5-1 to TRBJ2-7; D possibly uses TRBD1 or TRBD2 (7 bases each). Trimming cost V 3 bases and J 9 bases, with 28 bases left between them. CDR1 is SGHRS and CDR2 is YFSETQ in the germline V gene. The CDR3 is 17 amino acids. CDR3 sequence reads: CASSSAGAKTSRGVQYF. DNA of the CDR3: TGCGCCAGCAGCTCGGCGGGGGCTAAGACTTCCAGGGGGGTGCAGTACTTC.

The chain employs TRBV19 and TRBJ2-7, with D possibly being TRBD1 (6 bases). This CDR3 has 14 amino acids. V was shortened by 6 bases and J by 0 bases, with 12 bases between the two germline ends. Per the germline V gene, CDR1 is LNHDA and CDR2 is SQIVND (reference sequence). For the CDR3, the DNA is TGTGCCAGTAGCGGACAGATCAGCTCCTACGAGCAGTACTTC. Amino acids: CASSGQISSYEQYF.

There are a few counts of this clonotype. The chain has TRBV2 and TRBJ2-7; 8 nucleotides line up with TRBD2. Unmatched junction bases numbered 14, after V lost 1 base and J lost 3 bases. CDR1 and CDR2 (germline): SNHLY, FYNNEI. The length of the CDR3 is 18 residues. CDR3 amino acids: CASSEGKRESQKNYEQYF. The CDR3 coding sequence is TGTGCCAGCAGTGAAGGGAAGCGGGAGTCGCAAAAGAACTACGAGCAGTACTTC.

This clonotype occurred a few times. The chain carries TRBV6-2 or TRBV6-3 and TRBJ2-5; 7 bases match TRBD2. The DNA end is a closer match to TRBJ2-7, so the J assignment may be wrong. This CDR3 is built from 14 residues. Germline V CDR1 and CDR2: MNHEY, SVGEGT. The CDR3: CASSRSGTWGEQYF. The CDR3 DNA reads as TGTGCCAGCAGTAGGAGCGGGACCTGGGGCGAGCAGTACTTC.

This chain connects TRBV14 to TRBJ1-4; perhaps TRBD1 as D (6 bases). The CDR3 spans 14 residues. CDR1 is SGHDN, CDR2 FVKESK, per germline. V was cut by 3 bases and J by 4 bases, with 9 bases left in between. The CDR3 is CASSHSRGNEKLFF. DNA of the CDR3: TGTGCCAGCAGCCACTCCAGGGGTAATGAAAAACTGTTTTTT.

The rearrangement uses TRBV9 and TRBJ2-1, with a tentative D call TRBD1 (6 bases). Near its end, the DNA agrees better with TRBJ2-7, so the J call may be wrong. The CDR3 loop spans 15 amino acids. Germline CDR1 reads SGDLS; CDR2 reads YYNGEE. The DNA for the CDR3 is TGTGCCAGCAGCGCATCCGGGACACCTTTCTACGAGCAGTACTTC. Translated, it gives CASSASGTPFYEQYF.

The V call is TRBV4-3, the J call TRBJ2-7; 8 bases line up with TRBD1. Germline lookup yields CDR1 LGHNA and CDR2 YSLEER. This CDR3 comprises 14 residues. J lost 7 bases, V lost 1 base, and 6 bases had no gene match. Here the CDR3 DNA reads TGCGCCAGCAGCCAAGGGACAGGGACAAGGGAGCAGTACTTC. This encodes CASSQGTGTREQYF.

V gene TRBV7-2 combines with J gene TRBJ2-1; D gene uncertain. Germline V gene sequence: CDR1 SGHTA, CDR2 FQGNSA. V was clipped by 3 bases and J by 10 bases, with 16 bases between them. The CDR3 loop spans 14 amino acids. The CDR3 sequence is CASSFSSALGEQFF. CDR3 coding DNA: TGTGCCAGCAGCTTCTCCAGTGCTTTGGGCGAGCAGTTCTTC.

This chain uses TRBV4-3 with TRBJ2-1; 10 bases align to TRBD2. Germline V gives CDR1 LGHNA, CDR2 YSLEER. This CDR3 has 15 residues. After removal of 4 bases from V and 5 bases from J, the junction contained 5 bases not matched to a gene. The CDR3 loop reads CASSPGSGGDNEQFF. Written as DNA, the CDR3 is TGCGCCAGCAGCCCAGGCAGCGGGGGGGACAATGAGCAGTTCTTC.

This clonotype has a handful of counts. The chain is built from TRBV12-3 or TRBV12-4 and TRBJ2-4; D is ambiguous. The CDR3 contains 15 residues. V was clipped by 4 bases and J by 8 bases, with 18 bases between them. This CDR3 is CASSSTPVAADIQYF. In nucleotides, the CDR3 is TGTGCCAGCAGTTCTACTCCTGTAGCTGCGGACATTCAGTACTTC.

The genes are TRBV27 and TRBJ1-3; D uncertain. This CDR3 has 15 residues. The V gene lost 0 bases and the J gene lost 5 bases, with 11 bases spanning the gap. Germline V gene data show CDR1 as MNHEY and CDR2 as SMNVEV (reference sequence). The CDR3 protein is CASSLSATGRNTIYF. The CDR3 DNA is TGTGCCAGCAGTTTATCTGCCACTGGGAGAAACACCATATATTTT.

The V call is TRBV7-2, the J call TRBJ1-2; no firm D call. The CDR3 covers 13 residues. Germline-derived CDR1 and CDR2 are SGHTA and FQGNSA. With 2 bases removed from V and 8 bases from J, the gap between germline ends came to 12 bases. CDR3 amino acids: CASSLRDLRGYTF. The CDR3 nucleotides read TGTGCCAGCAGCTTACGGGATCTTCGCGGCTACACCTTC.

V usage is TRBV10-3 and J usage is TRBJ2-3, with TRBD2 identical over 10 bases. V shed 2 bases and J 3 bases; nucleotides not matched to a gene: 2. Germline CDR1 ENHRY, CDR2 SYGVKD. The length of the CDR3 is 15 residues. In nucleotides, the CDR3 is TGTGCCATCAGTGAGGCACTAGCGGGGACAGATACGCAGTATTTT. Translation gives CAISEALAGTDTQYF.

This clonotype was counted a few times. CDR3 loop: CASSTTGHGYTF. CDR3 bases: TGTGCCAGCAGCACAACAGGGCATGGCTACACCTTC. The chain employs TRBV9 and TRBJ1-2, with D perhaps TRBD1 (6 bases). The CDR3 runs to 12 residues. Germline assignment: CDR1 SGDLS and CDR2 YYNGEE. The V end was cut by 4 bases, the J end by 6 bases, with 10 bases between.

The chain couples TRBV24-1 to TRBJ2-3; 10 nucleotides match TRBD2. The CDR3 totals 14 residues. The V gene's germline CDR1 is KGHDR and CDR2 SFDVKD. V trimming: 4 bases; J trimming: 7 bases; junction bases outside the gene matches: 4. Written as DNA, the CDR3 is TGTGCCACCAGTGAAGCGGGAGGGCCGAATACGCAGTATTTT. Protein product: CATSEAGGPNTQYF.

This clonotype was recorded a few times. The chain recombines TRBV29-1 with TRBJ1-5; D perhaps matches TRBD1 (5 bases). CDR1 and CDR2 from the germline V gene are SQVTM and ANQGSEA. The CDR3 is made up of 12 amino acids. V was cut by 6 bases and J by 9 bases, with 15 bases left in between. For the CDR3, the DNA is TGCAGCGTAGGGGACGGCCGCTGGCCCCAGCATTTT. Amino acids: CSVGDGRWPQHF.

The chain recombines TRBV7-2 with TRBJ1-1; D is possibly TRBD1 (6 bases). There are 14 residues in the CDR3. Trimming cost V 5 bases and J 2 bases, with 12 bases left between them. Germline CDR1 SGHTA, CDR2 FQGNSA. CDR3 nucleotide sequence: TGTGCCAGCAGCGTACAGGGTTCCAACACTGAAGCTTTCTTT. Protein sequence: CASSVQGSNTEAFF.

This chain uses TRBV4-2 with TRBJ1-4; D unclear. Germline CDR1 LGHNA, CDR2 YNFKEQ. V lost 2 bases and J lost 6, with 10 bases in between. The CDR3 has 14 amino acids. CDR3 protein: CASSQLRVHEKLFF. For the CDR3, the DNA is TGTGCCAGCAGCCAACTGAGGGTCCATGAAAAACTGTTTTTT.

This clonotype was seen just once. The CDR3 coding sequence is TGTGCCAGCAGCCCTATCCAGACCGGGACACCTTACAATGAGCAGTTCTTC. Amino acids: CASSPIQTGTPYNEQFF. The chain carries TRBV7-9 and TRBJ2-1; D is perhaps TRBD1 (6 bases). Germline V gene sequence: CDR1 SEHNR, CDR2 FQNEAQ (reference sequence). The ends were cut back, 5 bases at V and 4 bases at J, with 21 bases in the middle. The CDR3 runs 17 residues.

This clonotype was seen at least ten times. The chain uses TRBV29-1 and TRBJ2-1; 8 positions match TRBD1. Germline CDR1 and CDR2: SQVTM and ANQGSEA. Germline trimming cut 4 bases from V and 5 bases from J; bases unmatched to any gene: 4. The CDR3 is 13 amino acids. The CDR3 reads CSVGRGQNNEQFF. CDR3 coding DNA: TGCAGCGTTGGCAGGGGGCAAAACAATGAGCAGTTCTTC.